This paragraph covers one T cell receptor beta chain sequence. The clone's antigen remains unknown. It has no much larger one-base neighbor in the sample; base qualities were not kept. The method behind the library was 5' RACE. These reads were obtained on an Illumina HiSeq 2500. A second about 7 to 11 cycle PCR used a sample-barcoded 5' primer and a J-beta primer mix. Each TCR beta cDNA molecule received a unique molecular identifier from a template-switch 5' adaptor carrying 12 random nucleotides. Each sample yielded at least 2.5 million CDR3-containing paired-end reads. The Mint cDNA synthesis kit, primed by a TRBC-specific oligonucleotide, was used to synthesize first-strand cDNA from all RNA. Following uracil-DNA glycosylase treatment, a first 18-cycle PCR with universal primers M1SS and BC2_uni_R was performed on all cDNA. The paper's processing steps were these. Normalization of each sample was performed by random selection of 1 million high-quality reads, each carrying a distinct molecular identifier. Instead of being binned into consensus sequences, reads that shared molecular identifiers were thrown out. MiTCR, run with a Q25 quality threshold and the strictest error-elimination algorithm, handled CDR3 identification, clonotype clustering and error correction. A nonparametric unseen species model using Euler transformation provided a lower-bound estimate of total TCR beta diversity. TCRdb reprocessed the public reads (quality trimming at Q25 with fastp, clone calling with MiXCR) and kept in-frame beta chains. When rows share a CDR3 protein, they turn into one entry using the most common DNA and genes. The V and J calls were determined by TCRdb, not by the authors. This sample is represented by about 750,000 distinct CDR3 sequences; around half of them were singletons. The ten largest clones capture approximately 40% of the sample.

Trimming accounts for 0 bases at V and 7 bases at J, while the number of junction bases matched to no gene is 6. Taken from cysteine to phenylalanine, the CDR3 has 15 residues. The kept DNA is CDR3 alone, 45 bases in frame from the first base. The germline V gene encodes CDR1 DFQATT and CDR2 SNEGSKA (reference sequence). This specimen belongs to a study of blood T cells in healthy people across ages (dated by TCRdb to 2014 to 2015). General notes on the study: In model experiments, roughly one uniquely barcoded TCR beta cDNA molecule per two T cells was captured by template switching. The donors were split into four age groups: young (average 16 years), middle-aged (around 40), aged (over 55) and long-lived (82). Two additional independent replicas of 1 million unique cDNA reads from the same blood draw were analyzed for two donors (one aged 18 to 29 and one aged 80 or older). To track age-related changes in TCR beta repertoire diversity, the study relied on deep sequencing normalized with unique cDNA molecular identifiers. To avoid experimental bias, donors of different ages were randomly spread across the sequencing lanes. Study-wide findings and limitations: Estimates of total diversity from one million sequenced T cells were regarded as lower bounds and underestimates. The CMV infection status of donors was not known, potentially confounding age-related changes in expanded clonotypes. Because profiling used bulk unsorted PBMCs, naive and antigen-experienced compartments could not be compared conclusively. Observed TCR beta diversity per million T cells fell roughly linearly with age, and a significant reduction was already apparent by age roughly 40. There was a strong correlation between observed TCR beta diversity and the percentage of naive T cells measured by flow cytometry. Compared with the aged group, the long-lived group had more naive CD4+ T cells, fewer expanded clones and increased TCR diversity, suggesting age selection.

Donors were approximately 42 systemically healthy Caucasian individuals from Russia aged roughly 6 to 100 years. Each donor gave around 9 milliliters of peripheral blood, collected into EDTA-treated Vacutainer tubes. Ficoll-Paque density-gradient centrifugation was used to isolate PBMCs, with at least 6 million obtained per sample. Total RNA was extracted from PBMCs with Trizol reagent, with at least 6 micrograms obtained per sample. For every donor, an aliquot of PBMCs went through flow cytometry to measure the percentages of naive CD45RAhigh/CD27high T cells. Sequenced material: blood. The chain couples TRBV20-1 to TRBJ2-1, with 10 middle bases fitting TRBD2. This receptor was taken from a man older than 75 in good health. CDR3 protein: CSARDASGSKNEQFF. The DNA reads TGCAGTGCTAGAGATGCTAGCGGGAGTAAAAATGAGCAGTTCTTC.